The 13 T cell receptor beta chains below come from one sample, sequenced in a study of blood T cell repertoires in COVID-19. TCRdb's copy holds only in-frame clones and misses some; the assay was immunoSEQ multiplex PCR. The sample lists 250,000 to 350,000 clones, around 91% occurring once. The sample consisted of PBMCs or T cells enriched from blood (not recorded which). These receptors all come from a woman aged 18-30 years with acute COVID-19.

The chain couples TRBV2 to TRBJ1-4, with 9 nucleotides matching TRBD1. CDR1 is SNHLY and CDR2 is FYNNEI in the germline V gene. Unmatched junction bases numbered 7, after V lost 7 bases and J lost 7 bases. The CDR3 spans 14 residues. DNA of the CDR3: TGTGCCAGCACCGCACAGGGGGCTAGTGAAAAACTGTTTTTT. Protein: CASTAQGASEKLFF. The full variable domain, with the rest looked up from reference TRBV2 and TRBJ1-4, is EPEVTQTPSHQVTQMGQEVILRCVPISNHLYFYWYRQILGQKVEFLVSFYNNEISEKSEIFDDQFSVERPDGSNFTLKIRSTKLEDSAMYFCASTAQGASEKLFFGSGTQLSVL.

This rearrangement joins TRBV28 to TRBJ2-7; 8 bases map to TRBD1. J was trimmed by 4 bases and V by 6 bases; bases with no gene match: 5. The CDR3 sequence is 13 residues long. Per the germline V gene, CDR1 is MDHEN and CDR2 is SYDVKM. The CDR3 region is CASRTGGLYEQYF. In DNA form, the CDR3 reads TGTGCCAGCAGAACAGGGGGTCTATACGAGCAGTACTTC.

V usage is TRBV7-9 and J usage is TRBJ1-1, with 7 positions matching TRBD1. Germline values: CDR1 SEHNR, CDR2 FQNEAQ (reference sequence). CDR3 size: 14 residues. The J segment lost 1 base and the V segment lost 5 bases, leaving 4 bases of the junction unmatched. The CDR3 region has the DNA TGTGCCAGCAGCCGCTGGACAGGGAACACTGAAGCTTTCTTT. Translated, it gives CASSRWTGNTEAFF.

The genes are TRBV19 and TRBJ2-1; 8 nucleotides match TRBD1. Germline trimming cut 10 bases from V and 0 bases from J; bases unmatched to any gene: 11. The length of the CDR3 is 16 residues. Germline V CDR1 and CDR2: LNHDA, SQIVND (reference sequence). The CDR3 loop is CATFPGGESSYNEQFF. DNA for the CDR3: TGTGCCACGTTCCCAGGGGGCGAGTCCTCCTACAATGAGCAGTTCTTC.

V and J are TRBV30 and TRBJ2-1, with 14 bases matching TRBD2. J lost 0 bases, V lost 5 bases, and 12 bases had no gene match. CDR1 GTSNPN and CDR2 SVGIG come from the germline V gene (reference sequence). CDR3 length: 19 amino acids. Here the CDR3 reads CAWRNGTSGSMSSYNEQFF. The CDR3, as DNA: TGTGCCTGGCGTAATGGGACTAGCGGGAGTATGAGCTCCTACAATGAGCAGTTCTTC.

The gene calls are TRBV29-1 and TRBJ1-1; 7 bases match TRBD1. Trimming at V came to 6 bases and at J to 12 bases, leaving 7 bases not matched to a gene. CDR3 length: 10 residues. In germline, CDR1 is SQVTM, CDR2 ANQGSEA. The CDR3 loop is CSVTTGSPFF. The CDR3 nucleotides read TGCAGCGTCACGACAGGGTCACCTTTCTTT.

About this clone itself: This specimen includes other DNA sequences encoding the same CDR3. The chain joins TRBV28 to TRBJ1-1; D remains unclear. The CDR3 is 14 amino acids. Per the germline V gene, CDR1 is MDHEN and CDR2 is SYDVKM. Deletions cut 3 bases from V and 0 bases from J, with 8 bases between. This CDR3 is CASSLWQMNTEAFF. The CDR3 DNA reads as TGTGCCAGCAGTTTGTGGCAGATGAACACTGAAGCTTTCTTT.

The genes are TRBV5-5 and TRBJ2-7; 10 nucleotides match TRBD1. The CDR3 loop spans 14 amino acids. Trimming took 4 bases from V and 1 from J; bases not matched to a gene: 2. The germline gives CDR1 SGHKS, CDR2 YYEKEE (reference sequence). The CDR3 DNA reads TGTGCCAGCAGCGAGGGACAGGGGTCCTACGAGCAGTACTTC. It specifies CASSEGQGSYEQYF.

The chain recombines TRBV18 with TRBJ1-4; the D gene is possibly TRBD1 (6 bases). This CDR3 comprises 17 residues. Germline V gene sequence: CDR1 KGHSH, CDR2 LQKENI. The V end was cut by 6 bases, the J end by 0 bases, with 17 bases between. The CDR3 here is CASSRTQGSATNEKLFF. The CDR3 DNA follows: TGTGCCAGCTCGCGAACCCAGGGGTCCGCAACTAATGAAAAACTGTTTTTT.

The rearrangement links TRBV5-1 to TRBJ2-5; TRBD2 matches at 11 bases. Germline trimming cut 2 bases from V and 4 bases from J; bases unmatched to any gene: 7. CDR1 SGHRS and CDR2 YFSETQ come from the germline V gene. The CDR3 has 16 residues. The CDR3 sequence: CASSFLLSGGGETQYF. The CDR3 DNA reads as TGCGCCAGCAGCTTCCTCCTTAGCGGGGGGGGAGAGACCCAGTACTTC.

The V gene is TRBV3-1 (or the pseudogene TRBV3-2), the J gene TRBJ2-2; D is possibly TRBD2 (6 bases). The CDR3 extends over 14 amino acids. Trimming took 5 bases from V and 4 from J, leaving 11 bases between them. Germline lookup yields CDR1 LGHDT and CDR2 YNNKEL (reference sequence). As DNA, the CDR3 is TGTGCCAGCAGCTTAAGGGAGGCCACCGGGGAGCTGTTTTTT. Protein: CASSLREATGELFF.

The chain combines TRBV12-3 or TRBV12-4 with TRBJ1-3; D uncertain. The CDR3 length is 13 residues. The V gene lost 6 bases and the J gene lost 5 bases, with 11 bases spanning the gap. CDR3 sequence: CASSLAGRNTIYF. In DNA, the CDR3 is TGTGCCAGCAGCCTTGCGGGTAGAAACACCATATATTTT.

This clone has a handful of counts. V is TRBV28 and J is TRBJ1-4; TRBD1 might be the D (5 bases). The ends were cut back, 5 bases at V and 7 bases at J, with 20 bases in the middle. The germline V gene encodes CDR1 MDHEN and CDR2 SYDVKM. The length of the CDR3 is 16 residues. Here the CDR3 DNA reads TGTGCCAGCAGTCCCCAGGGTCCAGCCAGGAGTGAAAAACTGTTTTTT. Its translation: CASSPQGPARSEKLFF. Complete variable domain (other parts from reference TRBV28 and TRBJ1-4): DVKVTQSSRYLVKRTGEKVFLECVQDMDHENMFWYRQDPGLGLRLIYFSYDVKMKEKGDIPEGYSVSREKKERFSLILESASTNQTSMYLCASSPQGPARSEKLFFGSGTQLSVL.